The 16 T cell receptor beta chains listed next were all sequenced from one sample in a study of T cells expressing NK-cell markers. Using the 5' RACE reads, TCRdb records one entry per CDR3 protein without DNA. This sample's clone table lists about 460,000 distinct CDR3 sequences. Sequencing used blood T cells: a sorted CD56 or NKG2C T cell subset, CD4+ or CD8+ T cells, or bulk PBMC T cells (not recorded which). Receptor source: a woman between 45 and 65 years old in good health.

The rearrangement joins TRBV2 to TRBJ2-7. CDR1 SNHLY and CDR2 FYNNEI come from the germline V gene. This CDR3 has 12 residues. This chain's CDR3 is CASSELLVEQYF.

The gene calls are TRBV6-1 and TRBJ1-1; the TCRdb call, TRBD1, lacks DNA for checking. Germline V gives CDR1 MNHNS, CDR2 SASEGT. The length of the CDR3 is 12 residues. The CDR3 loop is CASRWGGTEAFF.

The rearrangement uses TRBV12-3 or TRBV12-4 and TRBJ2-2; TCRdb proposes TRBD1, but this gene call is untestable without DNA. The CDR3 extends over 16 amino acids. The CDR3 spells CASSQATGRVTGELFF.

The chain couples TRBV9 to TRBJ2-3; TCRdb outputs TRBD2, but without DNA this stays unchecked. Germline V gene sequence: CDR1 SGDLS, CDR2 YYNGEE. The CDR3 has 15 residues. The CDR3: CATNLAGGLSETQYF.

The chain carries TRBV10-3 and TRBJ2-1; without DNA, the TCRdb call of TRBD2 cannot be checked. Germline CDR1 is ENHRY and CDR2 is SYGVKD. The CDR3 is 15 amino acids. CDR3 protein: CAISETSGVYNEQFF.

The chain couples TRBV13 to TRBJ2-5; TCRdb returns TRBD2, unconfirmable since there is no DNA. The germline V gene has CDR1 PRHDT and CDR2 FYEKMQ (reference sequence). This CDR3 has 15 amino acids. The CDR3 loop is CASSKTSGIQETQYF.

This chain connects TRBV4-1 to TRBJ2-3; TCRdb's D call, TRBD2, is unchecked because there is no DNA. The length of the CDR3 is 17 residues. CDR1 and CDR2 (germline): MGHRA, YSYEKL. CDR3 loop: CASSQLRGLAGDDTQYF.

The chain joins TRBV11-3 to TRBJ2-2; checking the TCRdb D call of TRBD1 is not possible without DNA. Per germline, CDR1 SGHNT and CDR2 YENEEA. The CDR3 is made up of 19 amino acids. Here the CDR3 reads CASFEKTGGQGLNTGELFF.

This rearrangement joins TRBV19 to TRBJ2-1; lacking DNA, the TRBD2 call made by TCRdb goes unchecked. This CDR3 has 16 amino acids. The germline gives CDR1 LNHDA, CDR2 SQIVND (reference sequence). The CDR3 region is CASSIGGLAGDNEQFF.

The chain employs TRBV5-1 and TRBJ2-3; TCRdb returns TRBD2, unconfirmable since there is no DNA. Germline V gives CDR1 SGHRS, CDR2 YFSETQ. The length of the CDR3 is 15 residues. The CDR3 protein is CASSQRAHFADTQYF.

The chain carries TRBV14 and TRBJ2-4; TCRdb returns TRBD2, unconfirmable since there is no DNA. The germline gives CDR1 SGHDN, CDR2 FVKESK. CDR3 length: 17 amino acids. The CDR3 loop reads CASSPRWRGAGKNIQYF.

The rearrangement uses TRBV7-9 and TRBJ2-1; TCRdb lists TRBD2, though no DNA is available to test this call. The CDR3 has 15 amino acids. CDR1 is SEHNR, CDR2 FQNEAQ, per germline (reference sequence). The CDR3 reads CASSQTGLGGNEQFF.

This rearrangement joins TRBV6-1 to TRBJ1-5. Germline CDR1 is MNHNS and CDR2 is SASEGT. This CDR3 is 13 amino acids long. The chain's CDR3 is CASSVGGDQPQHF.

The rearrangement uses TRBV2 and TRBJ2-3; TCRdb names TRBD1, which stays unverified in the absence of DNA. This CDR3 has 15 amino acids. CDR1 SNHLY and CDR2 FYNNEI come from the germline V gene. The chain's CDR3 is CASLRAGRVPDTQYF.

The chain carries TRBV20-1 and TRBJ1-5; the D gene TCRdb calls, TRBD1, cannot be checked with no DNA. Germline V CDR1 and CDR2: DFQATT, SNEGSKA (reference sequence). This CDR3 region has 13 residues. The CDR3 here is CSATQGTDQPQHF.

The chain combines TRBV19 with TRBJ2-3; without DNA, the TCRdb call of TRBD2 cannot be checked. Germline CDR1 reads LNHDA; CDR2 reads SQIVND (reference sequence). This CDR3 has 17 amino acids. CDR3 in amino acids: CASSKTGLAGSSDTQYF.